Below, one T cell receptor beta chain is given with its context. The source of the sample is a study of tumor-infiltrating lymphocytes in primary liver carcinoma. Starting material of 500 to 600 ng total RNA yielded TCR beta cDNA via a constant-region primer. Libraries for TCR beta were built through three nested multiplex PCR rounds, which together made up a slightly modified ARM-PCR procedure. MiXCR, run by TCRdb on the multiplex PCR reads, gives a single entry per CDR3 protein. The sample comprises approximately 310,000 distinct CDR3 sequences, about 62% of which are singletons, and about 9.4% rests with the top ten. Unsorted whole blood served as the source of blood RNA, and germline DNA was extracted as well. The receptor was derived from a man in his forties with primary liver carcinoma and hepatitis B virus infection. The source material was peripheral blood.

The CDR3, as DNA: TGCAGCGTTGGAATTAGCGGGAGGGCAGATACGCAGTATTTT. It specifies CSVGISGRADTQYF. V usage is TRBV29-1 and J usage is TRBJ2-3; TRBD2 agrees at 11 bases. This CDR3 spans 14 amino acids. CDR1 and CDR2 from the germline V gene are SQVTM and ANQGSEA. Trimming at V came to 4 bases and at J to 4 bases, leaving 4 bases not matched to a gene.